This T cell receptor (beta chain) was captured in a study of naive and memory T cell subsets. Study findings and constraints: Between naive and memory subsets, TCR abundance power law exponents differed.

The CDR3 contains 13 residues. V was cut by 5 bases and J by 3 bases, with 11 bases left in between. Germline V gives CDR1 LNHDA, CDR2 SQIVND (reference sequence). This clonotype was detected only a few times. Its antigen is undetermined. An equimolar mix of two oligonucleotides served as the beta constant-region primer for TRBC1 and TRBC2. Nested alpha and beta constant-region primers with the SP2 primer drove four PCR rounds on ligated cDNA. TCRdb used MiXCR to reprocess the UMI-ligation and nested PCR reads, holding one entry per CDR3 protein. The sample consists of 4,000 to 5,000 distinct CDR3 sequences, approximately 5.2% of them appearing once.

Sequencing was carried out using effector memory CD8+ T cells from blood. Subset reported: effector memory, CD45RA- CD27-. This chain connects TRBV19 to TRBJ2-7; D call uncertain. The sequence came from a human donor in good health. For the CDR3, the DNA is TGTGCCAGTAGTCCCGGTATGGGCTACGAGCAGTACTTC. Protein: CASSPGMGYEQYF.